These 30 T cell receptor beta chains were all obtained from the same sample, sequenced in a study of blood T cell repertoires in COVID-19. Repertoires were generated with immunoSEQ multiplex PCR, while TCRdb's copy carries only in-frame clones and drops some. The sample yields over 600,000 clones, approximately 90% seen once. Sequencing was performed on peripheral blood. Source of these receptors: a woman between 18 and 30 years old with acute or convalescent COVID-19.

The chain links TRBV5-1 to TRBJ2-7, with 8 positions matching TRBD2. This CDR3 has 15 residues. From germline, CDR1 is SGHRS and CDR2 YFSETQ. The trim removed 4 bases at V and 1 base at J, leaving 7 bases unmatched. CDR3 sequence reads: CASSQSGGSSYEQYF. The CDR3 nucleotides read TGCGCCAGCAGCCAAAGCGGGGGTTCGTCCTACGAGCAGTACTTC. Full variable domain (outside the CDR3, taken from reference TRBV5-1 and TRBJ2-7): KAGVTQTPRYLIKTRGQQVTLSCSPISGHRSVSWYQQTPGQGLQFLFEYFSETQRNKGNFPGRFSGRQFSNSRSEMNVSTLELGDSALYLCASSQSGGSSYEQYFGPGTRLTVT.

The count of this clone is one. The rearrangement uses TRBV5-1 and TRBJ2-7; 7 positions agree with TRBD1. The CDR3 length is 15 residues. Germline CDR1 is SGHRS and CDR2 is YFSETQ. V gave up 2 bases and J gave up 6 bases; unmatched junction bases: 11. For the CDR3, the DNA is TGCGCCAGCAGCTTCGTTTCGGGACAGTCGAGCGAGCAGTACTTC. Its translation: CASSFVSGQSSEQYF. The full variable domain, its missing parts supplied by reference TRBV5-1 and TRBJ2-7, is KAGVTQTPRYLIKTRGQQVTLSCSPISGHRSVSWYQQTPGQGLQFLFEYFSETQRNKGNFPGRFSGRQFSNSRSEMNVSTLELGDSALYLCASSFVSGQSSEQYFGPGTRLTVT.

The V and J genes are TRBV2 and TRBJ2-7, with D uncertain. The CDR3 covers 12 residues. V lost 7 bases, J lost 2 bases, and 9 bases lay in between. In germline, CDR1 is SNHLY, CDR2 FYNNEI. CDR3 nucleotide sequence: TGTGCCAGCACCGGGTTCGCCTACGAGCAGTACTTC. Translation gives CASTGFAYEQYF.

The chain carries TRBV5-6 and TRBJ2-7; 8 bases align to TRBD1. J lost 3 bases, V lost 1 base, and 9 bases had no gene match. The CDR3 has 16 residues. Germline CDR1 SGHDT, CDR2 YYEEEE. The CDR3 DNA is TGTGCCAGCAGCTTGTTAGTTACAGGGGGATTCTACGAGCAGTACTTC. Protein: CASSLLVTGGFYEQYF.

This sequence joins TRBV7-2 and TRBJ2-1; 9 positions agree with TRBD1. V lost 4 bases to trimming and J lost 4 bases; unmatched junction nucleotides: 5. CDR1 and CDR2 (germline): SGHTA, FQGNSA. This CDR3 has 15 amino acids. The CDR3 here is CASSSPGQGYNEQFF. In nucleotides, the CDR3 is TGTGCCAGCAGCTCGCCGGGACAGGGATACAATGAGCAGTTCTTC.

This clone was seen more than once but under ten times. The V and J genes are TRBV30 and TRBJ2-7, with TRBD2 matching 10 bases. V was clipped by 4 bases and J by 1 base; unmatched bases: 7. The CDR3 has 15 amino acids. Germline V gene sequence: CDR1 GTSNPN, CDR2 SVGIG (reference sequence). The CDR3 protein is CAWTPSGGESYEQYF. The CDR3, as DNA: TGTGCCTGGACCCCGAGCGGGGGGGAGTCCTACGAGCAGTACTTC. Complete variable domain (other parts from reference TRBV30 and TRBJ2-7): SQTIHQWPATLVQPVGSPLSLECTVEGTSNPNLYWYRQAAGRGLQLLFYSVGIGQISSEVPQNLSASRPQDRQFILSSKKLLLSDSGFYLCAWTPSGGESYEQYFGPGTRLTVT.

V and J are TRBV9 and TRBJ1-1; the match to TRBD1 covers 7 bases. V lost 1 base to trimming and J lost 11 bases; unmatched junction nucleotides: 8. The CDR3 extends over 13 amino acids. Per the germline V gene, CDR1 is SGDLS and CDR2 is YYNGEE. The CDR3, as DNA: TGTGCCAGCAGCGTAACGGGGACAGCAGGGGCTTTCTTT. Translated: CASSVTGTAGAFF.

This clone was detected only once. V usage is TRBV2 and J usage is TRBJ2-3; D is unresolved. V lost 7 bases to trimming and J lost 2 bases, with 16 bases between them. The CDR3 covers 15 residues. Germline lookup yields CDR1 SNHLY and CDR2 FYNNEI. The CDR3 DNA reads TGTGCCAGCATGAGGTCCCCCGGCCCCACAGATACGCAGTATTTT. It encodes CASMRSPGPTDTQYF.

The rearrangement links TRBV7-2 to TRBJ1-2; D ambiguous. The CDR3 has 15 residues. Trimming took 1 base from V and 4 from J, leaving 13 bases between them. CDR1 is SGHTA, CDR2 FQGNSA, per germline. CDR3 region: CASSLGTGSGYGYTF. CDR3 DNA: TGTGCCAGCAGCTTAGGGACGGGGAGTGGCTATGGCTACACCTTC.

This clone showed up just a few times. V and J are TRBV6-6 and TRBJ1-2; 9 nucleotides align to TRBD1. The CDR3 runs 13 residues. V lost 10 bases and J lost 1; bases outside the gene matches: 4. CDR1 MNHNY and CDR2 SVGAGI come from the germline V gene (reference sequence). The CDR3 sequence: CATGQGINYGYTF. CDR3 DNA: TGTGCCACGGGACAGGGAATTAACTATGGCTACACCTTC.

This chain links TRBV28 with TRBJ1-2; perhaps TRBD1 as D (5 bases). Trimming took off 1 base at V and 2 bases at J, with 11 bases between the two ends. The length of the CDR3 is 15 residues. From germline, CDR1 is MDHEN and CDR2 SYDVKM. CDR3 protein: CASSLLSGQNYGYTF. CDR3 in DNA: TGTGCCAGCAGTTTATTATCAGGACAAAACTATGGCTACACCTTC.

The CDR3 coding sequence is TGCGCCAGCAGCCCCGGGACAGGGGCTCCAGCTAACTATGGCTACACCTTC. Translating it yields CASSPGTGAPANYGYTF. The chain uses TRBV5-1 and TRBJ1-2, with 10 bases fitting TRBD1. The ends lost 4 bases at V and 0 bases at J; junction bases unmatched: 9. Germline assignment: CDR1 SGHRS and CDR2 YFSETQ. This CDR3 comprises 17 residues.

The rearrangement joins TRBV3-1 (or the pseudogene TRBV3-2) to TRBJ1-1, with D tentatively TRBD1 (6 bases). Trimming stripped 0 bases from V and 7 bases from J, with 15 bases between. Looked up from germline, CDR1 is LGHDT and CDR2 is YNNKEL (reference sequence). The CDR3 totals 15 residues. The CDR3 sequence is CASSQDFQQGNEAFF. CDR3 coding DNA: TGTGCCAGCAGCCAAGATTTTCAACAGGGCAATGAAGCTTTCTTT.

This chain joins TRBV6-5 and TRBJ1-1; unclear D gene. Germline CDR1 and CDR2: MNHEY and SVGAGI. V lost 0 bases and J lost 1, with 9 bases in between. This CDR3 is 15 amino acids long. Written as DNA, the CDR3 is TGTGCCAGCAGTTACTCTCTGTCAGAGAACACTGAAGCTTTCTTT. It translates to CASSYSLSENTEAFF.

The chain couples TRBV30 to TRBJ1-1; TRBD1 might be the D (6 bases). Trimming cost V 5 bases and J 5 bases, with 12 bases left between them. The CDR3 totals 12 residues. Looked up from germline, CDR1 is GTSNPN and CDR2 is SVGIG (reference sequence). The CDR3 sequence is CAWLRRGTEAFF. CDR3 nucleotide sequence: TGTGCCTGGCTGCGAAGGGGGACTGAAGCTTTCTTT.

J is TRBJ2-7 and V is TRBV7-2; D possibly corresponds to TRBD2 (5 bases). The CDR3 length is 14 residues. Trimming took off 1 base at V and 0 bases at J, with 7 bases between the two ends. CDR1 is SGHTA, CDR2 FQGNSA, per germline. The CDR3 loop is CASSLGTFSYEQYF. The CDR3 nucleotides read TGTGCCAGCAGCTTAGGGACTTTCTCCTACGAGCAGTACTTC.

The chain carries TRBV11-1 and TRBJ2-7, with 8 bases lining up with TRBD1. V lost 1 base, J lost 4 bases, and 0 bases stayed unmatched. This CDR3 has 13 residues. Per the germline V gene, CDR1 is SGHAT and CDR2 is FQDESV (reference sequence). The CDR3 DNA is TGTGCCAGCAGCTTAGACAGGGGGTACGAGCAGTACTTC. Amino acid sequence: CASSLDRGYEQYF.

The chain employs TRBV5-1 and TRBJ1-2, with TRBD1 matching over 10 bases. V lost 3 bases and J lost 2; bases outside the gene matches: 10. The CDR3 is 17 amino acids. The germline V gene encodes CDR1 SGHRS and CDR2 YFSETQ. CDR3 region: CASSSGTGEKVNYGYTF. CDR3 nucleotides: TGCGCCAGCAGCTCAGGGACAGGGGAAAAGGTGAACTATGGCTACACCTTC. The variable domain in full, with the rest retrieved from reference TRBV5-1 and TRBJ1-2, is KAGVTQTPRYLIKTRGQQVTLSCSPISGHRSVSWYQQTPGQGLQFLFEYFSETQRNKGNFPGRFSGRQFSNSRSEMNVSTLELGDSALYLCASSSGTGEKVNYGYTFGSGTRLTVV.

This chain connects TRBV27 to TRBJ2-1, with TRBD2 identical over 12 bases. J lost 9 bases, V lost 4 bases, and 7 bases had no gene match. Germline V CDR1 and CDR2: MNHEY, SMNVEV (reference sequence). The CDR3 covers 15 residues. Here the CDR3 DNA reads TGTGCCAGCAGTTCCGGACTAGCGGGGACGGCTGAGCAGTTCTTC. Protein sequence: CASSSGLAGTAEQFF.

The CDR3 spells CSVTSTEHTEAFF. CDR3 nucleotides: TGCAGCGTAACCTCCACAGAGCACACTGAAGCTTTCTTT. The V gene is TRBV29-1, the J gene TRBJ1-1; D remains ambiguous. Trimming pared 6 bases from V and 3 bases from J, leaving 14 bases between. The CDR3 has 13 amino acids. CDR1 is SQVTM and CDR2 is ANQGSEA in the germline V gene.

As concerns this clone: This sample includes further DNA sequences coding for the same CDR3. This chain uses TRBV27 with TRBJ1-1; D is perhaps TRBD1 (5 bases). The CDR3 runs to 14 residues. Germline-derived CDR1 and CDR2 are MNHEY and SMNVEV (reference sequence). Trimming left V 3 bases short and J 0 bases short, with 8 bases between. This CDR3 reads CASSLGGMNTEAFF. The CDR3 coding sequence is TGTGCCAGCAGTTTGGGGGGAATGAACACTGAAGCTTTCTTT.

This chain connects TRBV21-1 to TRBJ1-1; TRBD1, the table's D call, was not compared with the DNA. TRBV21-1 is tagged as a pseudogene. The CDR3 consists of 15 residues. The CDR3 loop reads CASSNDRQLNTEAFF. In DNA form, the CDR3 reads TGTGCCAGCAGCAATGACAGACAACTGAACACTGAAGCTTTCTTT.

This CDR3 reads CASRSGNQPQHF. The DNA for the CDR3 is TGTGCCAGTCGATCGGGCAATCAGCCCCAGCATTTT. This rearrangement joins TRBV27 to TRBJ1-5; D is ambiguous. The germline CDR1 and CDR2 sequences are MNHEY and SMNVEV (reference sequence). CDR3 length: 12 amino acids. V was cut by 9 bases and J by 2 bases, with 8 bases left in between.

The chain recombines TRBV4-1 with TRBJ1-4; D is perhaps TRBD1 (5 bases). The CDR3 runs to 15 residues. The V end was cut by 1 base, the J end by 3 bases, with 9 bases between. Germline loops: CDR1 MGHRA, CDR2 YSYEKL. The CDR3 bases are TGCGCCAGCAGCCAAGGCAGGGCGCCTAATGAAAAACTGTTTTTT. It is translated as CASSQGRAPNEKLFF.

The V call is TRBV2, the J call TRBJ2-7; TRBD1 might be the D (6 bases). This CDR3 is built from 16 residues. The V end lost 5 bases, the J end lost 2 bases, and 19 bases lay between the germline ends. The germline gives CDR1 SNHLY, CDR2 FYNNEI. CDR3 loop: CASSRRNRDNPYEQYF. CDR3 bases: TGTGCCAGCAGTCGGCGAAACCGGGACAACCCCTACGAGCAGTACTTC.

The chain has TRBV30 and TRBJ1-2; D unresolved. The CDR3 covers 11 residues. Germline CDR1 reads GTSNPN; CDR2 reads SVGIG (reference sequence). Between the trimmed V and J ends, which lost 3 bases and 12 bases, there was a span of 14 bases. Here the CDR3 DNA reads TGTGCCTGGAGAACGGGAAACCTCCACACCTTC. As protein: CAWRTGNLHTF.

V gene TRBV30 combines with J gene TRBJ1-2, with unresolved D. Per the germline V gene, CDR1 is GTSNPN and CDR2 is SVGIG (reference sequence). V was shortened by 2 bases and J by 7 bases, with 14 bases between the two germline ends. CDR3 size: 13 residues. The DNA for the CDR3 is TGTGCCTGGAGTCCATTTCATACAGCTGGCTACACCTTC. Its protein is CAWSPFHTAGYTF.

The CDR3: CASAGARGRNYEQYF. For the CDR3, the DNA is TGTGCCAGCGCAGGGGCCCGTGGGCGGAACTACGAGCAGTACTTC. This chain joins TRBV6-6 and TRBJ2-7; D possibly corresponds to TRBD1 (6 bases). The CDR3 loop spans 15 amino acids. V lost 8 bases and J lost 3, with 20 bases in between. Germline V gene sequence: CDR1 MNHNY, CDR2 SVGAGI (reference sequence).

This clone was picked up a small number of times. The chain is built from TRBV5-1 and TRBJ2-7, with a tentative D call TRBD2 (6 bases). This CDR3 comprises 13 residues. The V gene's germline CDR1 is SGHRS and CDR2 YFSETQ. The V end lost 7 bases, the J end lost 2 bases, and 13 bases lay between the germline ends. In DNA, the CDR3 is TGCGCCAGCCAGGTGGGGGGAGCCTACGAGCAGTACTTC. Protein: CASQVGGAYEQYF.

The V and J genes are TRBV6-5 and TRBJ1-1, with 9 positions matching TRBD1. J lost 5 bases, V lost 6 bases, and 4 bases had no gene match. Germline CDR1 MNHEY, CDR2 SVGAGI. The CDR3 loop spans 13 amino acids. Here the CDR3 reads CASRGTGSTEAFF. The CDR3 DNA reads TGTGCCAGCAGGGGGACAGGGAGTACTGAAGCTTTCTTT.